This passage covers 25 T cell receptor beta chains from one sample sequenced in a study of blood T cells in healthy people across ages. Together with a sample-barcoded 5' primer, a J-beta primer mix was included in a second PCR lasting roughly 6 to 12 cycles. In TCRdb, the 5' RACE reads were re-called with MiXCR into one record per CDR3 protein. The data contain roughly 860,000 distinct CDR3 sequences, 55% to 65% of them seen just once; the ten biggest clones take up 28%. Sequencing was carried out using blood. The receptor source for this set is a young man in good health.

This clonotype was recorded a few times. The V and J genes are TRBV5-1 and TRBJ2-5, with D possibly being TRBD2 (5 bases). CDR3 size: 14 residues. CDR1 and CDR2 (germline): SGHRS, YFSETQ. Trimming took 3 bases from V and 5 from J, leaving 14 bases between them. DNA for the CDR3: TGCGCCAGCAGCTCGGGTCCGGGGATGGAGACCCAGTACTTC. Protein product: CASSSGPGMETQYF.

V gene TRBV6-2 or TRBV6-3 combines with J gene TRBJ2-7, with 10 bases aligning to TRBD1. This CDR3 is 14 amino acids long. Germline V CDR1 and CDR2: MNHEY, SVGEGT. The V and J ends lost 0 bases and 5 bases, in that order; junction bases with no gene match: 1. CDR3 loop: CASSYSDRGNEQYF. CDR3 DNA sequence: TGTGCCAGCAGTTACTCGGACAGGGGGAACGAGCAGTACTTC.

A few counts support this clonotype. This sequence joins TRBV25-1 and TRBJ1-1, with D possibly TRBD1 on 5 matching bases. Per germline, CDR1 MGHDK and CDR2 SYGVNS. This CDR3 comprises 14 residues. V dropped 5 bases and J dropped 3 bases, with 13 bases sitting between them. DNA for the CDR3: TGTGCCAGCAGTAGGACGGGGGAGGACACTGAAGCTTTCTTT. Its protein is CASSRTGEDTEAFF.

The V gene is TRBV29-1, the J gene TRBJ2-7; D perhaps matches TRBD1 (5 bases). The CDR3 covers 16 residues. Germline V gives CDR1 SQVTM, CDR2 ANQGSEA. V lost 2 bases, J lost 1 base, and 18 bases lay in between. The CDR3 DNA reads TGCAGCGTTGAATACGTGGGGCCCCGGTATTCCTACGAGCAGTACTTC. Residues: CSVEYVGPRYSYEQYF.

Note on this clonotype: The germline gene is not matched at one end of the junction; a read error may be the cause. The rearrangement joins TRBV7-7 to TRBJ2-1, with 14 bases fitting TRBD2. CDR1 is SSHAT, CDR2 FNYEAQ, per germline (reference sequence). CDR3 length: 16 amino acids. The CDR3 protein is CASSRTSGGPVNEQFF. CDR3 nucleotides: TGTGCTAGCAGTCGGACTAGCGGGGGGCCTGTCAATGAGCAGTTCTTC. Together with reference TRBV7-7 and TRBJ2-1, the CDR3 gives the full variable domain: GAGVSQSPRYKVTKRGQDVTLRCDPISSHATLYWYQQALGQGPEFLTYFNYEAQPDKSGLPSDRFSAERPEGSISTLTIQRTEQRDSAMYRCASSRTSGGPVNEQFFGPGTRLTVL.

This clonotype has a single count. J is TRBJ2-4 and V is TRBV4-3; the match to TRBD2 covers 7 bases. The DNA end lines up better with TRBJ2-5; the J call may be wrong. The CDR3 sequence is 15 residues long. Germline values: CDR1 LGHNA, CDR2 YSLEER. DNA of the CDR3: TGCGCCAGCAGCCAAGTTGCGGGGGACGGAGAGACCCAGTACTTC. Protein sequence: CASSQVAGDGETQYF.

The chain joins TRBV7-2 to TRBJ2-1; TRBD1 aligns across 7 bases. CDR1 and CDR2 from the germline V gene are SGHTA and FQGNSA. Losses at the gene ends were 5 bases for V and 12 bases for J; bases not matched to a gene: 4. The CDR3 extends over 11 amino acids. The CDR3 protein is CASSTGTVQFF. The DNA of the CDR3 is TGTGCCAGCAGCACCGGGACAGTGCAGTTCTTC.

Only a few counts were recorded for this clonotype. V usage is TRBV7-9 and J usage is TRBJ2-7; the D gene is possibly TRBD1 (5 bases). CDR1 is SEHNR, CDR2 FQNEAQ, per germline (reference sequence). This CDR3 spans 14 amino acids. Trimming took off 1 base at V and 4 bases at J, with 11 bases between the two ends. The CDR3 region is CASSLVPGKYEQYF. CDR3 in DNA: TGTGCCAGCAGCTTAGTCCCAGGGAAGTACGAGCAGTACTTC. Combining the CDR3 with reference TRBV7-9 and TRBJ2-7 gives the whole variable domain DTGVSQNPRHKITKRGQNVTFRCDPISEHNRLYWYRQTLGQGPEFLTYFQNEAQLEKSRLLSDRFSAERPKGSFSTLEIQRTEQGDSAMYLCASSLVPGKYEQYFGPGTRLTVT.

For the CDR3, the DNA is TGTGCCAGCAGCCAAGATCGGACTAGCAGGCCCTACAATGAGCAGTTCTTC. It translates to CASSQDRTSRPYNEQFF. The chain employs TRBV3-1 and TRBJ2-1; 8 bases align to TRBD2. The V segment lost 0 bases and the J segment 2 bases; nucleotides outside the gene matches: 6. The CDR3 is 17 residues long. Germline V gene data show CDR1 as LGHDT and CDR2 as YNNKEL (reference sequence).

The chain couples TRBV9 to TRBJ2-1, with 9 bases matching TRBD2. Germline-derived CDR1 and CDR2 are SGDLS and YYNGEE. V was pared by 0 bases and J by 0 bases, with 10 bases of the junction left unmatched. This CDR3 has 19 residues. The CDR3 DNA reads TGTGCCAGCAGCGTAGGGGGCCTTAGCGGGGGCCTCTCCTACAATGAGCAGTTCTTC. Protein: CASSVGGLSGGLSYNEQFF.

The chain employs TRBV5-4 and TRBJ2-7; TRBD2 might be the D (6 bases). Germline assignment: CDR1 SGHNT and CDR2 YYREEE (reference sequence). The CDR3 runs 15 residues. V dropped 0 bases and J dropped 2 bases, with 12 bases sitting between them. The CDR3: CASSLGREVPYEQYF. The CDR3, as DNA: TGTGCCAGCAGCTTGGGAAGGGAGGTCCCCTACGAGCAGTACTTC.

This clonotype was recorded a few times. This chain connects TRBV3-1 to TRBJ2-1, with TRBD2 matching 7 bases. Germline CDR1 and CDR2: LGHDT and YNNKEL (reference sequence). V shed 4 bases and J 4 bases; nucleotides not matched to a gene: 7. The CDR3 spans 15 residues. The CDR3 reads CASSRSGGGYNEQFF. The CDR3 bases are TGTGCCAGCAGCCGATCGGGGGGAGGGTACAATGAGCAGTTCTTC.

There are a few counts of this clonotype. The chain combines TRBV5-1 with TRBJ2-7; D is uncertain. The V and J ends lost 4 bases and 1 base respectively, with 9 bases between them. Germline CDR1 reads SGHRS; CDR2 reads YFSETQ. The CDR3 covers 13 residues. The DNA for the CDR3 is TGCGCCAGCAGCGCAGATCCGTCCTACGAGCAGTACTTC. Translation gives CASSADPSYEQYF. Based on the CDR3 plus reference TRBV5-1 and TRBJ2-7, the full variable domain is KAGVTQTPRYLIKTRGQQVTLSCSPISGHRSVSWYQQTPGQGLQFLFEYFSETQRNKGNFPGRFSGRQFSNSRSEMNVSTLELGDSALYLCASSADPSYEQYFGPGTRLTVT.

The rearrangement joins TRBV6-2 or TRBV6-3 to TRBJ2-3; 13 bases align to TRBD2. CDR1 is MNHEY and CDR2 is SVGEGT in the germline V gene. Germline trimming cut 5 bases from V and 0 bases from J; bases unmatched to any gene: 14. The length of the CDR3 is 20 residues. CDR3: CASSPRLAGGETSSTDTQYF. Written as DNA, the CDR3 is TGTGCCAGCAGTCCCCGACTAGCGGGGGGCGAAACTTCTAGCACAGATACGCAGTATTTT.

This rearrangement joins TRBV5-1 to TRBJ2-7; possible D gene TRBD1, 7 bases. The germline CDR1 and CDR2 sequences are SGHRS and YFSETQ. The CDR3 consists of 13 residues. V shed 4 bases and J shed 3 bases, with 11 bases lying between them. The CDR3: CASSAGQYYEQYF. DNA of the CDR3: TGCGCCAGCAGCGCGGGACAGTACTACGAGCAGTACTTC.

This rearrangement joins TRBV14 to TRBJ1-2, with no clear D. CDR1 and CDR2 from the germline V gene are SGHDN and FVKESK. The CDR3 extends over 14 amino acids. Trimming cost V 1 base and J 3 bases, with 9 bases left between them. The CDR3 nucleotides read TGTGCCAGCAGCCAAGTTGACCGGGACTATGGCTACACCTTC. It translates to CASSQVDRDYGYTF.

This clonotype was observed a handful of times. The rearrangement uses TRBV21-1 and TRBJ1-2; the tabulated D call, TRBD1, remains unverified against the DNA. TRBV21-1 is assigned pseudogene status. This CDR3 has 13 residues. CDR3 nucleotide sequence: TGTGCCAGCAGCAAAAGACAGTTGCGTGGCTACACCTTC. Translation: CASSKRQLRGYTF.

The chain carries TRBV27 and TRBJ2-1, with D maybe TRBD2 (6 bases). Germline V gives CDR1 MNHEY, CDR2 SMNVEV (reference sequence). Trimming cost V 0 bases and J 8 bases, with 17 bases left between them. The CDR3 covers 16 residues. CDR3 region: CASSLSPRGMTDEQFF. CDR3 DNA: TGTGCCAGCAGTTTATCCCCTCGCGGGATGACAGATGAGCAGTTCTTC.

This clonotype has only a few counts. The chain has TRBV6-2 or TRBV6-3 and TRBJ2-7; D call uncertain. The ends were cut back, 6 bases at V and 0 bases at J, with 9 bases in the middle. Germline-derived CDR1 and CDR2 are MNHEY and SVGEGT. This CDR3 spans 13 amino acids. The CDR3 loop reads CASRPRSSYEQYF. The CDR3 coding sequence is TGTGCCAGCAGGCCTAGGAGCTCCTACGAGCAGTACTTC.

The chain combines TRBV27 with TRBJ2-2; 9 nucleotides line up with TRBD1. Trimming removed 5 bases from V and 6 bases from J; junction bases left unmatched: 7. The germline V gene has CDR1 MNHEY and CDR2 SMNVEV (reference sequence). The CDR3 covers 15 residues. This CDR3 reads CASSPGDREAGELFF. The CDR3 bases are TGTGCCAGCAGTCCGGGGGACAGGGAGGCCGGGGAGCTGTTTTTT.

This clonotype was counted between two and nine times. The chain carries TRBV6-5 and TRBJ2-7; 7 bases are a match to TRBD1. Trimming took 6 bases from V and 3 from J; bases not matched to a gene: 8. Looked up from germline, CDR1 is MNHEY and CDR2 is SVGAGI. This CDR3 is 14 amino acids long. CDR3 in DNA: TGTGCCAGCAGGTCCGGGACAGAGATCTACGAGCAGTACTTC. Protein product: CASRSGTEIYEQYF.

The V gene is TRBV30, the J gene TRBJ1-1; D remains ambiguous. There are 13 residues in the CDR3. Germline loops: CDR1 GTSNPN, CDR2 SVGIG (reference sequence). V lost 0 bases, J lost 3 bases, and 8 bases lay in between. The CDR3 is CAWSVPGDTEAFF. CDR3 in DNA: TGTGCCTGGAGTGTACCAGGAGACACTGAAGCTTTCTTT.

In its sample, this clonotype was seen a few times. The chain couples TRBV4-2 to TRBJ2-3; D is tentatively TRBD1 or TRBD2 (6 bases each). Germline CDR1 is LGHNA and CDR2 is YNFKEQ. The CDR3 covers 19 residues. V was pared by 0 bases and J by 5 bases, with 24 bases between. CDR3 sequence reads: CASSQEGGTLADAIDTQYF. The CDR3 DNA reads TGTGCCAGCAGCCAAGAAGGAGGGACACTAGCCGATGCGATAGATACGCAGTATTTT.

This clonotype was observed a few times. The rearrangement joins TRBV29-1 to TRBJ1-5; 9 bases agree with TRBD1. Germline loops: CDR1 SQVTM, CDR2 ANQGSEA. The ends lost 4 bases at V and 9 bases at J; junction bases unmatched: 10. The CDR3 covers 14 residues. Written as DNA, the CDR3 is TGCAGCGTTGCCGTCGGGACAGGGAAACGGCCCCAGCATTTT. Translating gives CSVAVGTGKRPQHF.

With regard to this clonotype: A junction end diverges from the germline sequence, so it may reflect a read error. This chain uses TRBV5-1 with TRBJ2-2; 8 nucleotides line up with TRBD1. CDR1 SGHRS and CDR2 YFSETQ come from the germline V gene. The CDR3 totals 15 residues. The CDR3 protein is CASSLGQGRTGEPFF. CDR3 coding DNA: TGCGCCAGCAGCTTGGGACAGGGGAGGACCGGGGAGCCGTTTTTT.